These T cell receptor beta chains were read from a single sample in a study of blood T cell repertoires in COVID-19. Profiling relied on immunoSEQ multiplex PCR, and the TCRdb table lists in-frame clones only, not all of them. The data show hundreds of thousands of clones, with 84% seen just once and approximately 4.5% held by the top ten. The sequencing sample was made of PBMCs or T cells enriched from blood (not recorded which). These receptors came from a young man with acute COVID-19. Both conserved end residues are part of each CDR3. The D gene is left open where the match is weak. The size field is filled for only some rows; it gives once, few, many or a size class.

j_call: TRBJ2-1
clone_size: .
d_call: TRBD2
v_call: TRBV7-2
cdr3_aa: CASSSHLNLAGAGEQFF
cdr3_nt: TGTGCCAGCAGCTCCCACCTCAATTTAGCGGGAGCGGGTGAGCAGTTCTTC

j_call: TRBJ1-1
clone_size: .
d_call: TRBD1
v_call: TRBV20-1
cdr3_aa: CSALDRAEAFF
cdr3_nt: TGCAGTGCTCTGGACAGGGCTGAAGCTTTCTTT

j_call: TRBJ1-1
clone_size: .
d_call: TRBD1
v_call: TRBV7-2
cdr3_aa: CASSLGTGGDTEAFF
cdr3_nt: TGTGCCAGCAGCTTAGGGACAGGGGGAGACACTGAAGCTTTCTTT

j_call: TRBJ2-2
clone_size: .
d_call: .
v_call: TRBV7-2
cdr3_aa: CASSLGTGTGELFF
cdr3_nt: TGTGCCAGCAGCTTAGGTACTGGCACCGGGGAGCTGTTTTTT

j_call: TRBJ1-2
clone_size: .
d_call: .
v_call: TRBV19
cdr3_aa: CASSIQGRNYGYTF
cdr3_nt: TGTGCCAGTAGTATCCAGGGAAGGAACTATGGCTACACCTTC

j_call: TRBJ2-2
clone_size: few
d_call: .
v_call: TRBV5-4
cdr3_aa: CASRWEPNTGELFF
cdr3_nt: TGTGCCAGCAGATGGGAGCCGAACACCGGGGAGCTGTTTTTT

j_call: TRBJ1-1
clone_size: .
d_call: .
v_call: TRBV11-2
cdr3_aa: CASSPGGNTEAFF
cdr3_nt: TGTGCCAGCAGTCCGGGGGGGAACACTGAAGCTTTCTTT

j_call: TRBJ2-1
clone_size: few
d_call: .
v_call: TRBV7-8
cdr3_aa: CASSLTIGEQFF
cdr3_nt: TGTGCCAGCAGCCTTACAATCGGGGAGCAGTTCTTC

j_call: TRBJ1-2
clone_size: .
d_call: .
v_call: TRBV19
cdr3_aa: CASSRNRVAVTTANYGYTF
cdr3_nt: TGTGCCAGTAGTAGAAACAGGGTTGCCGTTACCACAGCTAACTATGGCTACACCTTC

j_call: TRBJ2-3
clone_size: .
d_call: .
v_call: TRBV7-2
cdr3_aa: CASSPSGGTDTQYF
cdr3_nt: TGTGCCAGCAGCCCAAGCGGAGGCACAGATACGCAGTATTTT

j_call: TRBJ1-5
clone_size: .
d_call: .
v_call: TRBV10-3
cdr3_aa: CAISESAGAGQPQHF
cdr3_nt: TGTGCCATCAGTGAGTCGGCGGGGGCCGGTCAGCCCCAGCATTTT

j_call: TRBJ2-5
clone_size: .
d_call: TRBD2
v_call: TRBV5-4
cdr3_aa: CASSPRKREGQETQYF
cdr3_nt: TGTGCCAGCAGCCCTAGGAAGCGGGAGGGACAAGAGACCCAGTACTTC

j_call: TRBJ2-3
clone_size: .
d_call: TRBD1
v_call: TRBV7-2
cdr3_aa: CASSLRQGARGTDTQYF
cdr3_nt: TGTGCCAGCAGCTTAAGGCAGGGGGCGCGGGGCACAGATACGCAGTATTTT

j_call: TRBJ1-3
clone_size: few
d_call: .
v_call: TRBV24-1
cdr3_aa: CATSEGASSGNTIYF
cdr3_nt: TGTGCCACCAGTGAAGGGGCGTCGTCTGGAAACACCATATATTTT

j_call: TRBJ1-6
clone_size: .
d_call: TRBD1
v_call: TRBV5-1
cdr3_aa: CASSLAPGTDNSPLHF
cdr3_nt: TGCGCCAGCAGCTTGGCCCCAGGGACAGATAATTCACCCCTCCACTTT

j_call: TRBJ1-2
clone_size: .
d_call: .
v_call: TRBV11-2
cdr3_aa: CASSTHTHPGYTF
cdr3_nt: TGTGCCAGCAGCACCCACACCCATCCTGGCTACACCTTC

j_call: TRBJ1-2
clone_size: once
d_call: TRBD1
v_call: TRBV25-1
cdr3_aa: CASSWETGADLIYYTF
cdr3_nt: TGTGCCAGCAGCTGGGAAACAGGGGCAGATTTAATCTACTACACCTTC

j_call: TRBJ1-5
clone_size: once
d_call: TRBD1
v_call: TRBV6-5
cdr3_aa: CASSYEGGINQPQHF
cdr3_nt: TGTGCCAGCAGTTACGAAGGGGGCATCAATCAGCCCCAGCATTTT

j_call: TRBJ1-1
clone_size: few
d_call: .
v_call: TRBV2
cdr3_aa: CASSIDTLDTEAFF
cdr3_nt: TGTGCCAGCAGTATCGACACGTTAGATACTGAAGCTTTCTTT

j_call: TRBJ1-1
clone_size: .
d_call: .
v_call: TRBV6-2/TRBV6-3
cdr3_aa: CASSYSINLPRAFF
cdr3_nt: TGTGCCAGCAGTTACTCGATCAACCTCCCGAGGGCTTTCTTT

j_call: TRBJ2-1
clone_size: .
d_call: TRBD2
v_call: TRBV27
cdr3_aa: CASSLTSGSSYNEQFF
cdr3_nt: TGTGCCAGCAGTTTGACTAGCGGTTCCTCCTACAATGAGCAGTTCTTC

j_call: TRBJ2-2
clone_size: .
d_call: TRBD1
v_call: TRBV19
cdr3_aa: CASRRTGDGELFF
cdr3_nt: TGTGCCAGTCGGCGGACAGGGGACGGGGAGCTGTTTTTT

j_call: TRBJ2-2
clone_size: many
d_call: .
v_call: TRBV4-1
cdr3_aa: CASSQEQGPGELFF
cdr3_nt: TGCGCCAGCAGCCAAGAACAGGGCCCCGGGGAGCTGTTTTTT

j_call: TRBJ2-3
clone_size: .
d_call: .
v_call: TRBV7-2
cdr3_aa: CASSLETGNMQYF
cdr3_nt: TGTGCCAGCAGCTTGGAGACCGGGAATATGCAGTATTTT

j_call: TRBJ1-6
clone_size: few
d_call: .
v_call: TRBV28
cdr3_aa: CASIPGLDSPLHF
cdr3_nt: TGTGCCAGCATCCCAGGGCTAGATTCACCCCTCCACTTT

j_call: TRBJ2-5
clone_size: .
d_call: .
v_call: TRBV7-2
cdr3_aa: CASSLDPGFETQYF
cdr3_nt: TGTGCCAGCAGCTTAGATCCGGGTTTCGAGACCCAGTACTTC

j_call: TRBJ1-2
clone_size: .
d_call: TRBD1
v_call: TRBV24-1
cdr3_aa: CATSEPGQEDGYTF
cdr3_nt: TGTGCCACCAGTGAACCGGGACAGGAGGATGGCTACACCTTC

j_call: TRBJ2-1
clone_size: .
d_call: TRBD2
v_call: TRBV24-1
cdr3_aa: CATSEPMTSGNLYNEQFF
cdr3_nt: TGTGCCACCAGTGAGCCAATGACTAGCGGAAACCTCTACAATGAGCAGTTCTTC

j_call: TRBJ1-2
clone_size: .
d_call: .
v_call: TRBV3-1/TRBV3-2
cdr3_aa: CASSQVIRGTDGYTF
cdr3_nt: TGTGCCAGCAGCCAAGTCATCAGGGGAACGGATGGCTACACCTTC

j_call: TRBJ1-5
clone_size: .
d_call: .
v_call: TRBV5-5
cdr3_aa: CASSSLSDQPQHF
cdr3_nt: TGTGCCAGCAGCTCTCTCAGTGATCAGCCCCAGCATTTT

j_call: TRBJ2-5
clone_size: .
d_call: TRBD2
v_call: TRBV7-2
cdr3_aa: CASSLAGAGETQYF
cdr3_nt: TGTGCCAGCAGCTTAGCGGGAGCGGGGGAGACCCAGTACTTC

j_call: TRBJ1-2
clone_size: .
d_call: .
v_call: TRBV7-2
cdr3_aa: CASRTDSLGGYTF
cdr3_nt: TGTGCCAGCAGAACCGACAGCTTGGGCGGCTACACCTTC

j_call: TRBJ1-5
clone_size: .
d_call: TRBD1
v_call: TRBV28
cdr3_aa: CASSQLGTGDQPQHF
cdr3_nt: TGTGCCAGCAGTCAACTCGGGACAGGGGACCAGCCCCAGCATTTT

j_call: TRBJ2-6
clone_size: .
d_call: .
v_call: TRBV3-1/TRBV3-2
cdr3_aa: CASSQDSSGANVLTF
cdr3_nt: TGTGCCAGCAGCCAAGATAGTTCTGGGGCCAACGTCCTGACTTTC

j_call: TRBJ2-3
clone_size: .
d_call: .
v_call: TRBV10-1
cdr3_aa: CASSPPSLDTQYF
cdr3_nt: TGCGCCAGCAGCCCTCCCTCTCTAGATACGCAGTATTTT

j_call: TRBJ1-6
clone_size: .
d_call: .
v_call: TRBV12-2
cdr3_aa: CASRLVTGPSSFTFNSPLHF
cdr3_nt: TGTGCAAGTCGCTTAGTTACTGGGCCTTCATCATTCACCTTTAATTCACCCCTCCACTTT

j_call: TRBJ2-2
clone_size: once
d_call: .
v_call: TRBV27
cdr3_aa: CASSLIAGPNTGELFF
cdr3_nt: TGTGCCAGCAGTTTAATCGCGGGGCCGAACACCGGGGAGCTGTTTTTT

j_call: TRBJ2-5
clone_size: .
d_call: .
v_call: TRBV5-1
cdr3_aa: CASSLSTLGGTQYF
cdr3_nt: TGCGCCAGCAGCTTGTCCACCCTCGGCGGGACCCAGTACTTC

j_call: TRBJ2-1
clone_size: .
d_call: .
v_call: TRBV15
cdr3_aa: CATSGPSSYNEQFF
cdr3_nt: TGTGCCACCAGCGGTCCTAGCTCCTACAATGAGCAGTTCTTC

j_call: TRBJ1-2
clone_size: .
d_call: TRBD1
v_call: TRBV6-5
cdr3_aa: CASRDDRGLSGYTF
cdr3_nt: TGTGCCAGCAGAGACGACAGGGGGCTTTCTGGCTACACCTTC

j_call: TRBJ2-4
clone_size: .
d_call: TRBD1
v_call: TRBV4-1
cdr3_aa: CASSQGGTGYNIQYF
cdr3_nt: TGCGCCAGCAGCCAAGGAGGGACAGGGTACAACATTCAGTACTTC

j_call: TRBJ2-5
clone_size: .
d_call: TRBD2
v_call: TRBV9
cdr3_aa: CASSGRGLAHQETQYF
cdr3_nt: TGTGCCAGCAGCGGGAGGGGACTAGCGCATCAAGAGACCCAGTACTTC

j_call: TRBJ2-2
clone_size: once
d_call: TRBD2
v_call: TRBV5-1
cdr3_aa: CASRGLGRTGELFF
cdr3_nt: TGCGCCAGCCGAGGACTAGGGCGTACCGGGGAGCTGTTTTTT

j_call: TRBJ2-1
clone_size: .
d_call: TRBD2
v_call: TRBV11-3
cdr3_aa: CATSYASGRGNEQFF
cdr3_nt: TGTGCCACCAGTTACGCTAGCGGGAGAGGCAATGAGCAGTTCTTC

j_call: TRBJ2-5
clone_size: .
d_call: .
v_call: TRBV18
cdr3_aa: CASSPRGKQETQYF
cdr3_nt: TGTGCCAGCTCACCAAGGGGGAAACAAGAGACCCAGTACTTC